Each of the 16 T cell receptor beta chains below was sequenced from the same sample in a study of cytomegalovirus exposure and HLA in healthy donors. PCR involved 60 Vbeta and 13 Jbeta primers. This table comes from immunoSEQ multiplex PCR, and its TCRdb copy is limited to in-frame clones, with some not included. The sample has 140,000 or so clones; more than 75% are singletons. Sequences were obtained from PBMCs. All receptors come from a female donor in good health and CMV-seronegative.

V and J are TRBV10-3 and TRBJ1-2, with TRBD1 matching 9 bases. The germline CDR1 and CDR2 sequences are ENHRY and SYGVKD. The CDR3 is 14 amino acids. J was trimmed by 8 bases and V by 11 bases; bases with no gene match: 15. This chain's CDR3 is CASHGDRADKGYTF. CDR3 DNA sequence: TGTGCCTCACACGGGGACAGGGCCGATAAAGGCTACACCTTC.

The chain carries TRBV27 and TRBJ2-1, with 11 bases aligning to TRBD2. From germline, CDR1 is MNHEY and CDR2 SMNVEV (reference sequence). CDR3 size: 17 residues. Trimming at V came to 5 bases and at J to 5 bases, leaving 11 bases not matched to a gene. DNA for the CDR3: TGTGCCAGCAGTACGTCTAGCGGGAGGTTGGGCCACAATGAGCAGTTCTTC. Residues: CASSTSSGRLGHNEQFF.

The CDR3 loop is CASSNDLLRGGEQFF. The DNA for the CDR3 is TGTGCCAGCTCGAACGACCTCCTTAGGGGTGGTGAGCAGTTCTTC. The chain employs TRBV18 and TRBJ2-1; tentative D call: TRBD1 (5 bases). The V end lost 6 bases, the J end lost 9 bases, and 21 bases lay between the germline ends. Germline V CDR1 and CDR2: KGHSH, LQKENI. The length of the CDR3 is 15 residues.

The rearrangement uses TRBV2 and TRBJ1-5, with TRBD1 matching over 9 bases. CDR3 length: 19 amino acids. CDR1 and CDR2 from the germline V gene are SNHLY and FYNNEI. The trim removed 2 bases at V and 2 bases at J, leaving 13 bases unmatched. The CDR3 bases are TGTGCCAGCAGTGAAACGGGACAGGGCGGATTTTTCGGCAATCAGCCCCAGCATTTT. Its translation is CASSETGQGGFFGNQPQHF.

This chain's CDR3 is CASSYAGPSGGGSDEQFF. CDR3 DNA: TGTGCCAGCAGCTACGCGGGGCCTAGCGGGGGGGGGAGCGATGAGCAGTTCTTC. The rearrangement joins TRBV4-2 to TRBJ2-1, with 12 positions matching TRBD2. Germline lookup yields CDR1 LGHNA and CDR2 YNFKEQ. With V trimmed by 5 bases and J by 8 bases, 16 bases remained unmatched. This CDR3 region has 18 residues.

V gene TRBV27 combines with J gene TRBJ2-1; TRBD1 agrees at 7 bases. V shed 5 bases, J shed 1 base, and the junction held 14 bases outside the gene matches. Germline V gene sequence: CDR1 MNHEY, CDR2 SMNVEV (reference sequence). The length of the CDR3 is 18 residues. This chain's CDR3 is CASSPKRIHRGSYNEQFF. The CDR3 region has the DNA TGTGCCAGCAGTCCCAAACGGATCCACAGGGGATCCTACAATGAGCAGTTCTTC.

V usage is TRBV5-1 and J usage is TRBJ1-2; 8 nucleotides match TRBD1. Per germline, CDR1 SGHRS and CDR2 YFSETQ. This CDR3 is built from 13 residues. The V segment lost 3 bases and the J segment 5 bases; nucleotides outside the gene matches: 3. CDR3: CASSSDRVYGYTF. The CDR3 DNA is TGCGCCAGCAGCTCGGACAGGGTATATGGCTACACCTTC.

The table lists this clone with a few counts. The rearrangement uses TRBV6-5 and TRBJ1-2, with TRBD1 identical over 10 bases. In germline, CDR1 is MNHEY, CDR2 SVGAGI. Unmatched junction bases numbered 10, after V lost 5 bases and J lost 7 bases. The length of the CDR3 is 15 residues. The CDR3 here is CASSLRQGAIGGYTF. In DNA form, the CDR3 reads TGTGCCAGCAGTCTCAGACAGGGGGCGATCGGTGGCTACACCTTC.

The chain combines TRBV2 with TRBJ2-5; D remains unclear. CDR3 length: 13 residues. The germline V gene has CDR1 SNHLY and CDR2 FYNNEI. Trimming removed 4 bases at V and 5 bases at J, with 11 bases between. CDR3 protein: CASSVPEAETQYF. For the CDR3, the DNA is TGTGCCAGCAGTGTACCCGAGGCGGAGACCCAGTACTTC.

This clone appeared a few times. This chain uses TRBV6-5 with TRBJ1-5; perhaps TRBD1 as D (5 bases). Germline V gene lookup returns CDR1 MNHEY and CDR2 SVGAGI. V was pared by 5 bases and J by 9 bases, with 8 bases between. This CDR3 comprises 11 residues. The CDR3: CASSDGGPQHF. The CDR3 DNA is TGTGCCAGCAGTGACGGGGGGCCCCAGCATTTT.

This chain joins TRBV25-1 and TRBJ2-1; D is possibly TRBD2 (6 bases). Between the trimmed V and J ends, which lost 3 bases and 3 bases, there was a span of 12 bases. The CDR3 loop spans 15 amino acids. Germline assignment: CDR1 MGHDK and CDR2 SYGVNS. CDR3 amino acids: CASSEGLPFYNEQFF. In DNA, the CDR3 is TGTGCCAGCAGTGAGGGACTCCCCTTCTACAATGAGCAGTTCTTC.

The rearrangement joins TRBV28 to TRBJ1-5; D is undetermined. The CDR3 extends over 13 amino acids. The V end was cut by 7 bases, the J end by 4 bases, with 11 bases between. Germline-derived CDR1 and CDR2 are MDHEN and SYDVKM. CDR3 loop: CASTFEQNQPQHF. Written as DNA, the CDR3 is TGTGCCAGCACCTTCGAACAGAATCAGCCCCAGCATTTT.

V usage is TRBV7-6 and J usage is TRBJ2-7; D is perhaps TRBD1 (5 bases). Trimming left V 2 bases short and J 4 bases short, with 27 bases between. Germline loops: CDR1 SGHVS, CDR2 FNYEAQ. CDR3 length: 19 amino acids. The CDR3 nucleotides read TGTGCCAGCAGCTTATATAAGGGAATTCAGGATTCAGGGAAATACGAGCAGTACTTC. Translated, it gives CASSLYKGIQDSGKYEQYF.

V and J are TRBV19 and TRBJ2-2; possible D gene TRBD1, 6 bases. Germline CDR1 and CDR2: LNHDA and SQIVND (reference sequence). The CDR3 sequence is 13 residues long. With 7 bases removed from V and 3 bases from J, the gap between germline ends came to 9 bases. The CDR3, as DNA: TGTGCCAGTAATAAGGGGGACACCGGGGAGCTGTTTTTT. It codes for CASNKGDTGELFF.

The genes are TRBV7-9 and TRBJ2-5, with a weak D call TRBD2 (5 bases). The V and J ends lost 2 bases and 5 bases respectively, with 6 bases between them. The CDR3 is 12 residues long. From germline, CDR1 is SEHNR and CDR2 FQNEAQ (reference sequence). CDR3 nucleotides: TGTGCCAGCAGCTTACAGCGGGAGACCCAGTACTTC. Translating it yields CASSLQRETQYF.

This clone was detected a few times. The V gene is TRBV5-1, the J gene TRBJ1-4, with TRBD1 matching 7 bases. V lost 5 bases, J lost 5 bases, and 6 bases stayed unmatched. This CDR3 spans 14 amino acids. Looked up from germline, CDR1 is SGHRS and CDR2 is YFSETQ. The chain's CDR3 is CASRTGQINEKLFF. CDR3 DNA sequence: TGCGCCAGCAGGACGGGACAGATAAATGAAAAACTGTTTTTT.